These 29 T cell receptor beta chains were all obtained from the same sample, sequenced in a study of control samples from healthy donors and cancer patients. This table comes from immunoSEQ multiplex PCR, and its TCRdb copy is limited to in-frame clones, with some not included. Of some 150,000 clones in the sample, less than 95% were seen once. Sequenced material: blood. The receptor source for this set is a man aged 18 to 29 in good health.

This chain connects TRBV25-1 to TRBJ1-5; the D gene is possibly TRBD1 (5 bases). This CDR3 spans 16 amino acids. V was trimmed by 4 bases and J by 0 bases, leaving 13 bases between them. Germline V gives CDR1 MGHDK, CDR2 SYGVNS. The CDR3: CASSVSGAFSNQPQHF. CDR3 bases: TGTGCCAGCAGTGTATCCGGGGCTTTTAGCAATCAGCCCCAGCATTTT.

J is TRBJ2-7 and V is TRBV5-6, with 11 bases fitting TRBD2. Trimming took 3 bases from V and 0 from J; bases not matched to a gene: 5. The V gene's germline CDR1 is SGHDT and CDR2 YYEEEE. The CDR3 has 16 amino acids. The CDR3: CASSWETSGDSYEQYF. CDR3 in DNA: TGTGCCAGCAGCTGGGAGACTAGCGGGGACTCCTACGAGCAGTACTTC.

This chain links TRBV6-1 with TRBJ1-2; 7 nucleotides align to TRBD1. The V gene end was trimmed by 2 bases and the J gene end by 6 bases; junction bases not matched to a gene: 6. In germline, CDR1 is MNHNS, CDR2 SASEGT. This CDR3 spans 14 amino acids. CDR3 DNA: TGTGCCAGCAGTGAAACCGGGACAGATCATGGCTACACCTTC. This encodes CASSETGTDHGYTF.

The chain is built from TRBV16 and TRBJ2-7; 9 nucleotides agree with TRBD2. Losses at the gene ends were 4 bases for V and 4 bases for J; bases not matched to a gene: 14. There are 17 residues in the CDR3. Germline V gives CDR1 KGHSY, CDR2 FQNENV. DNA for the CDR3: TGTGCCAGCAGCCCCTCCTTTTTGGCGGGGGGGCGTTACGAGCAGTACTTC. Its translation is CASSPSFLAGGRYEQYF.

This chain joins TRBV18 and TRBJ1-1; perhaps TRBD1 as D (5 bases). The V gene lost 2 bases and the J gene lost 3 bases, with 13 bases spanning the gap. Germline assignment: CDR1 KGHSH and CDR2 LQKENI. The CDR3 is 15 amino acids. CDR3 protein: CASSPRAGTDTEAFF. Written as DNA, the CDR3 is TGTGCCAGCTCACCAAGGGCAGGGACGGACACTGAAGCTTTCTTT.

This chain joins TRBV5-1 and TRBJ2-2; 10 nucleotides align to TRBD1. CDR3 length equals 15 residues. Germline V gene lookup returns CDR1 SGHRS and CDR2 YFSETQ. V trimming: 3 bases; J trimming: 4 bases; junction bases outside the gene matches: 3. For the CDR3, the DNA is TGCGCCAGCAGCTCAGGGACAGGGGTCACCGGGGAGCTGTTTTTT. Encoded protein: CASSSGTGVTGELFF.

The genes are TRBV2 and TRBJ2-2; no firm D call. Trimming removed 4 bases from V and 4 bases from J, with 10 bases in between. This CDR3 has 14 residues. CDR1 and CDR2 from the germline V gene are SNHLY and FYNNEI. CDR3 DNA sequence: TGTGCCAGCAGTGTTGAAGGTTCCACCGGGGAGCTGTTTTTT. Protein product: CASSVEGSTGELFF.

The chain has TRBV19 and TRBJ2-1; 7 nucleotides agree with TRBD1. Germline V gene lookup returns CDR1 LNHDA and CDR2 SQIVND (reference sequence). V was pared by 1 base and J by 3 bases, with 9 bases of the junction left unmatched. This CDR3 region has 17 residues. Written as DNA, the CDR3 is TGTGCCAGTAGTATAGGCCCTGGACAGGCCAGCTACAATGAGCAGTTCTTC. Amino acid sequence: CASSIGPGQASYNEQFF.

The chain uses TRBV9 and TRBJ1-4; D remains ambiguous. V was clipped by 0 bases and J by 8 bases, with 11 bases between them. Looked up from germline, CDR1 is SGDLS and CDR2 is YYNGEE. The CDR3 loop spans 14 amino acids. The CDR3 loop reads CASSVAGGEEKLFF. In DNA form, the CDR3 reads TGTGCCAGCAGCGTAGCCGGTGGGGAGGAAAAACTGTTTTTT.

Here the CDR3 DNA reads TGTGCCATCAGTGCGGGTCGCGGGGGGGCCTACAATGAGCAGTTCTTC. Its translation is CAISAGRGGAYNEQFF. This chain joins TRBV10-3 and TRBJ2-1, with 9 bases identical to TRBD2. This CDR3 region has 16 residues. V was clipped by 4 bases and J by 2 bases; unmatched bases: 6. Per germline, CDR1 ENHRY and CDR2 SYGVKD.

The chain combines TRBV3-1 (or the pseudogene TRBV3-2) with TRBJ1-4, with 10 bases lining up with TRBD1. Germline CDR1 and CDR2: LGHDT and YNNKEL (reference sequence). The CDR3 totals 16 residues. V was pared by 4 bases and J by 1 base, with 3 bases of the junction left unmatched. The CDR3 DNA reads TGTGCCAGCAGCCCGCGGACAGGGGGAACTAATGAAAAACTGTTTTTT. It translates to CASSPRTGGTNEKLFF.

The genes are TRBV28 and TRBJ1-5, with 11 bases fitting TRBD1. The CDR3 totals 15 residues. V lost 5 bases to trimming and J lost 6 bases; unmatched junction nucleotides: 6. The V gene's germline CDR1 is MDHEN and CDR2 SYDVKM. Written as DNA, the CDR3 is TGTGCCAGCAGTACCGGGACAGGGGGAAGTCAGCCCCAGCATTTT. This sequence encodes CASSTGTGGSQPQHF.

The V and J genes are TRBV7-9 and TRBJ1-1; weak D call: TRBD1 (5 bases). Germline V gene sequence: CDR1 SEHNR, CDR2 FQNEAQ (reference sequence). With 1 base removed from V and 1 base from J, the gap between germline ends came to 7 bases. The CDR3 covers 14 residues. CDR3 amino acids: CASSLGQPNTEAFF. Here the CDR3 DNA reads TGTGCCAGCAGCTTAGGACAGCCGAACACTGAAGCTTTCTTT.

CDR3 protein: CASSLVGSSYNSPLHF. The CDR3 region has the DNA TGTGCCAGCAGCTTAGTTGGAAGCTCCTATAATTCACCCCTCCACTTT. This chain uses TRBV7-2 with TRBJ1-6; no definite D call. Between the trimmed V and J ends, which lost 1 base and 0 bases, there was a span of 7 bases. From germline, CDR1 is SGHTA and CDR2 FQGNSA. The CDR3 covers 16 residues.

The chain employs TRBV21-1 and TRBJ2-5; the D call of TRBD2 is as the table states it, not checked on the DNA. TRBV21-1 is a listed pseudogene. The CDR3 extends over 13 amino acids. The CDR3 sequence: CASSTRIQETQYF. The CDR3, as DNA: TGTGCCAGCAGCACTAGAATCCAAGAGACCCAGTACTTC.

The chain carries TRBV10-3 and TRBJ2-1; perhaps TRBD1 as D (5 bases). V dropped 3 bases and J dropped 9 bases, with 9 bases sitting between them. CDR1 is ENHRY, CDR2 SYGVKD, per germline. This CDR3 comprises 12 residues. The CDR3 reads CAISDVDSEQFF. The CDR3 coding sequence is TGTGCCATCAGTGATGTAGACAGTGAGCAGTTCTTC.

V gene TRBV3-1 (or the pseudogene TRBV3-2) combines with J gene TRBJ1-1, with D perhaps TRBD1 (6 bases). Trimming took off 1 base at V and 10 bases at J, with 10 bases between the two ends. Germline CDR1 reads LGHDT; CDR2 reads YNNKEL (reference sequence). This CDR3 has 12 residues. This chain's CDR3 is CASSQVGRGAFF. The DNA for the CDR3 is TGTGCCAGCAGCCAAGTTGGCAGGGGAGCTTTCTTT.

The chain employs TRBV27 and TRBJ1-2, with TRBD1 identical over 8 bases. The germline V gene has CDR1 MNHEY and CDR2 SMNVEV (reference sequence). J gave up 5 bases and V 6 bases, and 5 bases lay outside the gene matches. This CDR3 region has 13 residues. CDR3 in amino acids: CASSHDRGYGYTF. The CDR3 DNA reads TGTGCCAGCAGCCATGACAGGGGTTATGGCTACACCTTC.

The CDR3 sequence is CASSLAVVETQYF. CDR3 DNA sequence: TGTGCCAGCAGCTTAGCTGTCGTAGAGACCCAGTACTTC. This rearrangement joins TRBV7-8 to TRBJ2-5; D call uncertain. Trimming pared 0 bases from V and 4 bases from J, leaving 6 bases between. CDR1 SGHVS and CDR2 FQNEAQ come from the germline V gene. This CDR3 spans 13 amino acids. Complete variable domain (other parts from reference TRBV7-8 and TRBJ2-5): GAGVSQSPRYKVAKRGQDVALRCDPISGHVSLFWYQQALGQGPEFLTYFQNEAQLDKSGLPSDRFFAERPEGSVSTLKIQRTQQEDSAVYLCASSLAVVETQYFGPGTRLLVL.

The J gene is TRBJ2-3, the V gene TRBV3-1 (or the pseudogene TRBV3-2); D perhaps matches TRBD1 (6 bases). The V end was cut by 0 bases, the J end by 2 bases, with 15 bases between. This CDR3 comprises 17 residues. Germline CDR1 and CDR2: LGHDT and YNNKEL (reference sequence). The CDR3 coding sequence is TGTGCCAGCAGCCAAGACCCCGGACAGAGGAACACAGATACGCAGTATTTT. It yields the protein CASSQDPGQRNTDTQYF.

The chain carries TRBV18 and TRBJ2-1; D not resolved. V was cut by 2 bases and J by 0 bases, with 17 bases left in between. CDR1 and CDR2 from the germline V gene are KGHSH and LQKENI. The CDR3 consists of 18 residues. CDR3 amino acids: CASSPDLIGFRSYNEQFF. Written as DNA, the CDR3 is TGTGCCAGCTCACCAGACTTAATAGGTTTTCGCTCCTACAATGAGCAGTTCTTC.

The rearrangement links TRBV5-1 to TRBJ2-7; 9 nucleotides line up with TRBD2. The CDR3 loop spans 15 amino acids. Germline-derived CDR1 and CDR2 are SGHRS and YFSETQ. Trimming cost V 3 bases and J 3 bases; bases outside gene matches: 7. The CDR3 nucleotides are TGCGCCAGCAGCTCGGGGACTAGCCGAGGCTACGAGCAGTACTTC. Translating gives CASSSGTSRGYEQYF.

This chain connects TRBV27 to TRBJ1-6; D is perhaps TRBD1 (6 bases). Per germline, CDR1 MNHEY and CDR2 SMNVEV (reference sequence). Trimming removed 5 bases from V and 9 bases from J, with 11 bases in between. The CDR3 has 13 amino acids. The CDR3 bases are TGTGCCAGCAGTACAGGGATAACTTCACCCCTCCACTTT. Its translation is CASSTGITSPLHF.

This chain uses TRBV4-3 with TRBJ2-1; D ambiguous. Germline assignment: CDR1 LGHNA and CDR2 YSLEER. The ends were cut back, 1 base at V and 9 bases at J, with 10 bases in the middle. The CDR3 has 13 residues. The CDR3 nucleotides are TGCGCCAGCAGCCAAGTAGGGTTAGGTGAGCAGTTCTTC. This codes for CASSQVGLGEQFF.

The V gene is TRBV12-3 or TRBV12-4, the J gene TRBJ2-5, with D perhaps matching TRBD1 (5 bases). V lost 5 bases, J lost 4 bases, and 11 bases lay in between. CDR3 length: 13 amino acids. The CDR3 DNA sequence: TGTGCCAGCAGTCGACAGAATCCAGAGACCCAGTACTTC. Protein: CASSRQNPETQYF.

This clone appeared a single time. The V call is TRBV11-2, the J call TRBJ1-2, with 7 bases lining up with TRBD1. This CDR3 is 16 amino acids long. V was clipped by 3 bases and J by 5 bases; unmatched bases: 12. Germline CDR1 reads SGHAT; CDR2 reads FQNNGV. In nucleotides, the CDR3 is TGTGCCAGCAGCTTGAGTGTAGTAAAGGGGGCGTATGGCTACACCTTC. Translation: CASSLSVVKGAYGYTF.

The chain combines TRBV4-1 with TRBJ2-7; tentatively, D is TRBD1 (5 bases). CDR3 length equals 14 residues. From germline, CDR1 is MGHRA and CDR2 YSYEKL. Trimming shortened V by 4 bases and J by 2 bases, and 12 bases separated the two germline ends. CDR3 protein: CASSPQVFPYEQYF. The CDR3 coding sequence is TGCGCCAGCAGCCCACAGGTGTTCCCCTACGAGCAGTACTTC.

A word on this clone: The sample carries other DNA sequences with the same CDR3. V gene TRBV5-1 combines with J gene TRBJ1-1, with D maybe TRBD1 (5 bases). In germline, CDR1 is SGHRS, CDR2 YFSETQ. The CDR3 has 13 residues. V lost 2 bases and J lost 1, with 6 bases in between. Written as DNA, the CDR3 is TGCGCCAGCAGCTTACAGGAGAACACTGAAGCTTTCTTT. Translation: CASSLQENTEAFF.

CDR3 sequence: CASNLYMNTEAFF. In nucleotides, the CDR3 is TGTGCCAGCAACCTTTACATGAACACTGAAGCTTTCTTT. This rearrangement joins TRBV6-5 to TRBJ1-1; D ambiguous. From germline, CDR1 is MNHEY and CDR2 SVGAGI. This CDR3 is 13 amino acids long. V lost 7 bases to trimming and J lost 0 bases, with 9 bases between them.